The 32 T cell receptor beta chains presented below share a single source sample, sequenced in a study of shared clonotypes between healthy human individuals. Only in-frame clones appear in the TCRdb table, and some are missing; sequencing was by immunoSEQ multiplex PCR. The repertoire holds approximately 2.1 million clones, approximately 95% seen once, with 0.35% to 0.5% in the top ten. Sample: naive CD4+ T cells from PBMCs. Subset denoted: CD45RA+ positively selected. The receptors originated from a man aged 18 to 30 in good health. Some clones in this sample may be carry-over from other donors' samples.

The V gene is TRBV5-6, the J gene TRBJ2-7; 8 bases are shared with TRBD1. This CDR3 region has 17 residues. Germline V gene sequence: CDR1 SGHDT, CDR2 YYEEEE. J lost 4 bases, V lost 5 bases, and 17 bases had no gene match. CDR3 sequence reads: CASSIFLTGAMVYEQYF. The CDR3 nucleotides are TGTGCCAGCAGTATTTTCTTGACAGGGGCCATGGTTTACGAGCAGTACTTC.

This clone is a singleton in its sample. CDR3 nucleotide sequence: TGTGCCAGCTCACCGGAGACTAATGAAAAACTGTTTTTT. It translates to CASSPETNEKLFF. This sequence joins TRBV18 and TRBJ1-4, with D uncertain. The CDR3 consists of 13 residues. The germline V gene has CDR1 KGHSH and CDR2 LQKENI. With 3 bases removed from V and 2 bases from J, the gap between germline ends came to 4 bases.

V and J are TRBV5-1 and TRBJ2-1; 7 bases agree with TRBD2. V gave up 2 bases and J gave up 2 bases; unmatched junction bases: 7. Germline values: CDR1 SGHRS, CDR2 YFSETQ. The CDR3 covers 16 residues. The CDR3 loop reads CASSLASGTPYNEQFF. The CDR3, as DNA: TGCGCCAGCAGCTTAGCGAGCGGGACCCCCTACAATGAGCAGTTCTTC.

This chain links TRBV6-1 with TRBJ2-3, with 7 bases identical to TRBD2. Trimming cost V 7 bases and J 2 bases; bases outside gene matches: 6. This CDR3 contains 14 residues. CDR1 and CDR2 (germline): MNHNS, SASEGT. CDR3 sequence (DNA): TGTGCCAGCAACCTAGCGGCAACCACAGATACGCAGTATTTT. Translated: CASNLAATTDTQYF.

This chain uses TRBV11-2 with TRBJ2-1; 10 positions match TRBD2. Germline loops: CDR1 SGHAT, CDR2 FQNNGV. This CDR3 is 17 amino acids long. Unmatched junction bases numbered 7, after V lost 5 bases and J lost 0 bases. CDR3 nucleotides: TGTGCCAGCAGCGGAGGGACTAGCGCTGCCTCCTACAATGAGCAGTTCTTC. This codes for CASSGGTSAASYNEQFF.

CDR3 amino acids: CASSLGVSGRARGETQYF. The CDR3 DNA reads as TGTGCCAGCAGCTTAGGGGTTAGCGGGAGGGCCCGGGGAGAGACCCAGTACTTC. This rearrangement joins TRBV7-8 to TRBJ2-5; 11 positions agree with TRBD2. With V trimmed by 1 base and J by 4 bases, 11 bases remained unmatched. Per the germline V gene, CDR1 is SGHVS and CDR2 is FQNEAQ. The CDR3 has 18 residues.

The chain carries TRBV7-2 and TRBJ2-2; the match to TRBD1 covers 8 bases. CDR3 length: 15 amino acids. Germline assignment: CDR1 SGHTA and CDR2 FQGNSA. The J segment lost 3 bases and the V segment lost 5 bases, leaving 5 bases of the junction unmatched. In DNA, the CDR3 is TGTGCCAGCAGCCGGACAGGGTTGGACACCGGGGAGCTGTTTTTT. It codes for CASSRTGLDTGELFF.

To note about this clone: Other DNA sequences from this sample encode an identical CDR3 as well. The chain carries TRBV5-1 and TRBJ2-5; D uncertain. Germline CDR1 and CDR2: SGHRS and YFSETQ. The CDR3 is 12 residues long. Trimming took 0 bases from V and 1 from J, leaving 1 base between them. CDR3 coding DNA: TGCGCCAGCAGCTTGGTCCAAGAGACCCAGTACTTC. It is translated as CASSLVQETQYF. Together with reference TRBV5-1 and TRBJ2-5, the CDR3 gives the full variable domain: KAGVTQTPRYLIKTRGQQVTLSCSPISGHRSVSWYQQTPGQGLQFLFEYFSETQRNKGNFPGRFSGRQFSNSRSEMNVSTLELGDSALYLCASSLVQETQYFGPGTRLLVL.

The rearrangement links TRBV7-9 to TRBJ1-1; possible D gene TRBD1, 6 bases. Trimming shortened V by 4 bases and J by 0 bases, and 9 bases separated the two germline ends. CDR1 SEHNR and CDR2 FQNEAQ come from the germline V gene (reference sequence). The CDR3 length is 14 residues. In nucleotides, the CDR3 is TGTGCCAGCAGCTGGGGGGCGTTGAACACTGAAGCTTTCTTT. It yields the protein CASSWGALNTEAFF.

The chain joins TRBV27 to TRBJ1-2, with 9 bases lining up with TRBD1. Per the germline V gene, CDR1 is MNHEY and CDR2 is SMNVEV (reference sequence). The J segment lost 8 bases and the V segment lost 10 bases, leaving 20 bases of the junction unmatched. This CDR3 has 16 residues. The CDR3 nucleotides are TGTGCCACTAAGTTGGCCGGGACAGGGATTTCCGAGGGCTACACCTTC. Encoded protein: CATKLAGTGISEGYTF.

The chain employs TRBV30 and TRBJ2-7, with D unresolved. Trimming removed 0 bases at V and 2 bases at J, with 11 bases between. Germline values: CDR1 GTSNPN, CDR2 SVGIG (reference sequence). This CDR3 spans 14 amino acids. The DNA for the CDR3 is TGTGCCTGGAGTGTACTGGGCAGAGCCTACGAGCAGTACTTC. Protein product: CAWSVLGRAYEQYF.

The chain employs TRBV5-1 and TRBJ1-3, with unresolved D. The CDR3 is 16 amino acids. The germline CDR1 and CDR2 sequences are SGHRS and YFSETQ. The V gene lost 0 bases and the J gene lost 0 bases, with 10 bases spanning the gap. This CDR3 reads CASSLVAGYSGNTIYF. The DNA of the CDR3 is TGCGCCAGCAGCTTGGTTGCGGGATACTCTGGAAACACCATATATTTT. The whole variable domain, filled in from reference TRBV5-1 and TRBJ1-3, reads KAGVTQTPRYLIKTRGQQVTLSCSPISGHRSVSWYQQTPGQGLQFLFEYFSETQRNKGNFPGRFSGRQFSNSRSEMNVSTLELGDSALYLCASSLVAGYSGNTIYFGEGSWLTVV.

The chain combines TRBV5-1 with TRBJ2-7; a possible D gene is TRBD1 (7 bases). The germline V and J ends were trimmed by 4 bases and 5 bases, with 19 bases remaining between them. This CDR3 has 15 residues. Germline loops: CDR1 SGHRS, CDR2 YFSETQ. Here the CDR3 reads CASSRILGGGDEQYF. In DNA form, the CDR3 reads TGCGCCAGCAGCCGCATTCTAGGGGGCGGGGACGAGCAGTACTTC. The full variable domain, in which reference TRBV5-1 and TRBJ2-7 provide the parts outside the CDR3, is KAGVTQTPRYLIKTRGQQVTLSCSPISGHRSVSWYQQTPGQGLQFLFEYFSETQRNKGNFPGRFSGRQFSNSRSEMNVSTLELGDSALYLCASSRILGGGDEQYFGPGTRLTVT.

This chain links TRBV5-1 with TRBJ2-1; 9 bases match TRBD1. From germline, CDR1 is SGHRS and CDR2 YFSETQ. V dropped 4 bases and J dropped 7; count of bases not matched to a gene: 12. The length of the CDR3 is 16 residues. The CDR3 sequence is CASSLPRTGALNEQFF. DNA of the CDR3: TGCGCCAGCAGCCTGCCCCGGACAGGGGCGTTAAATGAGCAGTTCTTC.

The gene calls are TRBV6-1 and TRBJ1-5; 9 positions match TRBD1. The CDR3 is 13 amino acids. Germline V gene sequence: CDR1 MNHNS, CDR2 SASEGT. The V segment lost 8 bases and the J segment 4 bases; nucleotides outside the gene matches: 3. The CDR3 region has the DNA TGTGCCAGCGTAGGGACAGGGAATCAGCCCCAGCATTTT. This sequence encodes CASVGTGNQPQHF.

This clone was seen once. V gene TRBV27 combines with J gene TRBJ2-6; no firm D call. Germline CDR1 is MNHEY and CDR2 is SMNVEV (reference sequence). Deletions cut 4 bases from V and 2 bases from J, with 9 bases between. CDR3 length: 15 residues. The CDR3: CASSSPRAGANVLTF. CDR3 coding DNA: TGTGCCAGCAGTTCCCCCCGGGCTGGGGCCAACGTCCTGACTTTC.

The chain couples TRBV27 to TRBJ2-7; TRBD2 matches 12 bases. The trim removed 6 bases at V and 6 bases at J, leaving 12 bases unmatched. The germline CDR1 and CDR2 sequences are MNHEY and SMNVEV (reference sequence). The CDR3 runs to 16 residues. As DNA, the CDR3 is TGTGCCAGCAGCGGGTACGGACTAGCGGGAATTAGCGAGCAGTACTTC. This gives the protein CASSGYGLAGISEQYF.

The chain links TRBV28 to TRBJ1-2; tentative D call: TRBD1 (5 bases). The CDR3 is 17 amino acids. Germline CDR1 reads MDHEN; CDR2 reads SYDVKM. The ends were cut back, 3 bases at V and 0 bases at J, with 17 bases in the middle. The CDR3 DNA reads TGTGCCAGCAGTTTGGGGGGAGAGTCAGCCGCTAACTATGGCTACACCTTC. It translates to CASSLGGESAANYGYTF.

The chain carries TRBV19 and TRBJ2-5, with 7 bases lining up with TRBD2. With V trimmed by 5 bases and J by 5 bases, 8 bases remained unmatched. The CDR3 has 14 amino acids. Germline V lookup: CDR1 LNHDA, CDR2 SQIVND (reference sequence). As DNA, the CDR3 is TGTGCCAGTAGTTTCGCGGGAGTTGGGGAGACCCAGTACTTC. It translates to CASSFAGVGETQYF.

V and J are TRBV10-3 and TRBJ2-1, with TRBD2 as a possible D gene (5 bases). V shed 10 bases and J shed 8 bases, with 21 bases lying between them. The CDR3 loop spans 14 amino acids. Germline V lookup: CDR1 ENHRY, CDR2 SYGVKD. The DNA of the CDR3 is TGTGCCACCGGTCCCCGAGGGAGTGACGATGAGCAGTTCTTC. Amino acids: CATGPRGSDDEQFF.

The chain employs TRBV18 and TRBJ1-2, with D hard to call. Germline loops: CDR1 KGHSH, CDR2 LQKENI. CDR3 length equals 15 residues. V gave up 1 base and J gave up 6 bases, with 15 bases separating them. Written as DNA, the CDR3 is TGTGCCAGCTCACCACAGGGCCGCCGGGAGGATGGCTACACCTTC. It yields the protein CASSPQGRREDGYTF.

The chain recombines TRBV6-6 with TRBJ1-1, with D possibly being TRBD1 (6 bases). Germline-derived CDR1 and CDR2 are MNHNY and SVGAGI (reference sequence). The CDR3 consists of 14 residues. Trimming left V 7 bases short and J 2 bases short, with 14 bases between. The DNA for the CDR3 is TGTGCCAGCACCCAGACAGGCCCAAACACTGAAGCTTTCTTT. This codes for CASTQTGPNTEAFF.

The V gene is TRBV6-1, the J gene TRBJ2-7; 8 positions match TRBD2. This CDR3 is 14 amino acids long. Germline lookup yields CDR1 MNHNS and CDR2 SASEGT. V lost 7 bases, J lost 6 bases, and 11 bases stayed unmatched. The CDR3 DNA sequence: TGTGCCAGCACAAAAGCGGGAGAAGCCGGCGAGCAGTACTTC. As protein: CASTKAGEAGEQYF.

The sample holds one count of this clone. The sample contains more than one DNA sequence encoding this CDR3. The chain employs TRBV28 and TRBJ1-4, with TRBD1 identical over 9 bases. The CDR3 totals 15 residues. Unmatched junction bases numbered 8, after V lost 5 bases and J lost 7 bases. Germline V gives CDR1 MDHEN, CDR2 SYDVKM. CDR3 in amino acids: CASSPPGQGGEKLFF. CDR3 in DNA: TGTGCCAGCAGTCCCCCGGGACAGGGTGGTGAAAAACTGTTTTTT.

This sequence joins TRBV14 and TRBJ2-1; no clear D. The CDR3 has 11 residues. V dropped 2 bases and J dropped 9 bases, with 5 bases sitting between them. Germline lookup yields CDR1 SGHDN and CDR2 FVKESK. The CDR3 region is CASSQRSEQFF. Written as DNA, the CDR3 is TGTGCCAGCAGCCAACGGAGTGAGCAGTTCTTC.

This chain links TRBV6-5 with TRBJ1-1; D is possibly TRBD1 (5 bases). V lost 6 bases, J lost 0 bases, and 11 bases lay in between. Germline lookup yields CDR1 MNHEY and CDR2 SVGAGI. CDR3 length equals 14 residues. This CDR3 reads CASRVDSMNTEAFF. CDR3 nucleotides: TGTGCCAGCAGAGTAGACAGCATGAACACTGAAGCTTTCTTT.

The chain combines TRBV19 with TRBJ2-1; no reliable D call. Trimming stripped 8 bases from V and 0 bases from J, with 11 bases between. Per the germline V gene, CDR1 is LNHDA and CDR2 is SQIVND (reference sequence). The CDR3 spans 14 residues. CDR3 in DNA: TGTGCCAGTCAGACTCAGAGCTCCTACAATGAGCAGTTCTTC. Translated, it gives CASQTQSSYNEQFF.

The V gene is TRBV28, the J gene TRBJ2-3; D gene unclear. V was trimmed by 6 bases and J by 7 bases, leaving 5 bases between them. The V gene's germline CDR1 is MDHEN and CDR2 SYDVKM. The CDR3 covers 10 residues. The CDR3, as DNA: TGTGCCAGCAGGGAATATACGCAGTATTTT. Protein sequence: CASREYTQYF.

The CDR3 here is CASSLGGWNEQFF. CDR3 coding DNA: TGTGCCAGCAGTTTAGGGGGGTGGAATGAGCAGTTCTTC. The genes are TRBV27 and TRBJ2-1; D is possibly TRBD2 (6 bases). CDR3 size: 13 residues. V was clipped by 2 bases and J by 7 bases, with 9 bases between them. CDR1 MNHEY and CDR2 SMNVEV come from the germline V gene (reference sequence).

DNA of the CDR3: TGCAGCGTCTTCGGGACTAGCGGGATAAGCGAGCAGTACTTC. Its protein is CSVFGTSGISEQYF. V is TRBV29-1 and J is TRBJ2-7, with TRBD2 matching over 13 bases. After removal of 6 bases from V and 6 bases from J, the junction contained 8 bases not matched to a gene. The germline V gene has CDR1 SQVTM and CDR2 ANQGSEA. The CDR3 covers 14 residues.

The rearrangement joins TRBV15 to TRBJ2-7, with 7 positions matching TRBD1. This CDR3 has 16 residues. V shed 1 base and J 0 bases; nucleotides not matched to a gene: 6. Per germline, CDR1 LNHNV and CDR2 YYDKDF (reference sequence). The CDR3 bases are TGTGCCACCAGCAGAGGTGGGACAGTAGCCTCCTACGAGCAGTACTTC. Translated, it gives CATSRGGTVASYEQYF.

The chain employs TRBV11-2 and TRBJ1-4; 9 positions agree with TRBD1. V shed 5 bases and J 7 bases; nucleotides not matched to a gene: 5. Germline CDR1 is SGHAT and CDR2 is FQNNGV. The CDR3 has 14 amino acids. CDR3: CASSRGTGTEKLFF. CDR3 nucleotides: TGTGCCAGCAGCCGCGGGACAGGGACTGAAAAACTGTTTTTT.